This T cell receptor beta chain is drawn from a study of early T cells in non-severe SARS-CoV-2 infection. This CDR3 spans 16 amino acids. The V end was cut by 4 bases, the J end by 0 bases, with 11 bases between. From germline, CDR1 is SGHNT and CDR2 YYREEE (reference sequence). Via MiXCR, TCRdb re-called the 5' RACE reads, giving one row per CDR3 protein. The sample holds around 61,000 distinct CDR3 sequences, around 12% seen once. The TCR comes from an adult who was a healthcare worker with PCR-confirmed SARS-CoV-2 infection or an uninfected control (not recorded which). The V and J genes are TRBV5-4 and TRBJ2-6; D ambiguous. Material for sequencing was whole blood. CDR3 in DNA: TGTGCCAGCAGCGCTAACAGTCCCTCTGGGGCCAACGTCCTGACTTTC. This translates into CASSANSPSGANVLTF.